This TCR beta chain derives from a study of patients and donors after allogeneic stem cell transplantation. With 0 bases removed from V and 8 bases from J, the gap between germline ends came to 15 bases. Germline V gene sequence: CDR1 SGHRS, CDR2 YFSETQ. This CDR3 region has 15 residues. TCRdb redid the calling of the RT-PCR reads with MiXCR, one entry per CDR3 protein. The data hold about 150,000 distinct CDR3 sequences, with about two fifths observed a single time. V and J are TRBV5-1 and TRBJ2-1; D possibly corresponds to TRBD1 (5 bases). The specimen was blood, either unsorted or a sorted T cell fraction (not recorded which). This receptor was taken from a human donor who was either an allogeneic HSCT recipient or a stem cell or donor lymphocyte infusion donor (not recorded which). It is not recorded whose cells these are; they may come from a transplant donor. This chain's CDR3 is CASSLVGAGEDEQFF. The CDR3 coding sequence is TGCGCCAGCAGCTTGGTAGGGGCAGGAGAGGATGAGCAGTTCTTC. Full variable domain (missing parts from reference TRBV5-1 and TRBJ2-1): KAGVTQTPRYLIKTRGQQVTLSCSPISGHRSVSWYQQTPGQGLQFLFEYFSETQRNKGNFPGRFSGRQFSNSRSEMNVSTLELGDSALYLCASSLVGAGEDEQFFGPGTRLTVL.